The present TCR beta chain was sequenced within a study of cytomegalovirus exposure and HLA in healthy donors. Study-wide findings and caveats: Later analysis reportedly placed an Asian-associated ancestry cluster below the roughly 680-donor mean in N-insertions.

On this clone itself: No antigen is known for it.

The PCR was carried out with 60 Vbeta primers and 13 Jbeta primers. Assay used: immunoSEQ multiplex PCR; TCRdb lists only in-frame clones, some missing. Of 100,000 to 150,000 clones listed, approximately 74% are singletons. V lost 5 bases and J lost 6; bases outside the gene matches: 10. Germline V CDR1 and CDR2: SGHTA, FQGTGA. This CDR3 is 15 amino acids long. The TCR sequence derives from a male donor in good health and CMV-seronegative. Sequencing input: PBMCs. The genes are TRBV7-3 and TRBJ2-7, with 10 bases matching TRBD1. The CDR3 is CASSPLGTGAGEQYF. CDR3 coding DNA: TGTGCCAGCAGCCCACTCGGGACAGGGGCGGGCGAGCAGTACTTC.